The T cell receptor (beta chain) under discussion was sequenced for a study of blood T cell repertoires in COVID-19. Whole-study context: Both acute and convalescent COVID-19 samples were obtained from the United States, Italy and Spain.

Sequenced by immunoSEQ multiplex PCR; TCRdb stores in-frame clones only, minus some. The data contain about 43,000 clones, about 90% of them singletons. The CDR3 sequence is 15 residues long. V dropped 5 bases and J dropped 7 bases, with 18 bases sitting between them. The V gene's germline CDR1 is MDHEN and CDR2 SYDVKM. This clone was counted once. The sequencing input was peripheral blood. This chain joins TRBV28 and TRBJ2-4; D not certain. This receptor was taken from an elderly woman with active COVID-19. The CDR3 DNA sequence: TGTGCCAGCAGTCTCCGGTGGAGTGGCCCGAACATTCAGTACTTC. Protein sequence: CASSLRWSGPNIQYF.